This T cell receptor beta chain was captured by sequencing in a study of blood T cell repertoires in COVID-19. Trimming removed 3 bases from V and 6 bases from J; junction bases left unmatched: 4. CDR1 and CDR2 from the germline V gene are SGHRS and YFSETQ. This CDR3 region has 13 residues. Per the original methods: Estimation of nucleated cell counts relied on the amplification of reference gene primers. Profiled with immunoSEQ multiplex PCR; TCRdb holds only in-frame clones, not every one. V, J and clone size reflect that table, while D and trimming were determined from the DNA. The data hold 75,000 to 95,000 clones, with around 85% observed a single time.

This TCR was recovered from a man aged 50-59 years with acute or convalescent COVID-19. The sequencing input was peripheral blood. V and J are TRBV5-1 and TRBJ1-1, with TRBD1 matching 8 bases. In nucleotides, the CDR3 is TGCGCCAGCAGCTCTGACAGGGGCTCTGAAGCTTTCTTT. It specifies CASSSDRGSEAFF.